This T cell receptor beta chain was sequenced during a study of cytomegalovirus exposure and HLA in healthy donors. Using immunoSEQ multiplex PCR, the repertoire was profiled, and TCRdb retains in-frame clones only, with some absent. The table lists some 320,000 clones, 87% of them singletons. V was pared by 3 bases and J by 4 bases, with 5 bases of the junction left unmatched. Germline V gives CDR1 SEHNR, CDR2 FQNEAQ (reference sequence). CDR3 length equals 14 residues. The sample taken for sequencing was PBMCs. The TCR was taken from a woman aged 25 to 39 in good health and CMV-seropositive. The rearrangement uses TRBV7-9 and TRBJ1-2; 7 bases are a match to TRBD1. The CDR3 loop reads CASSLTGLGYGYTF. The CDR3 DNA follows: TGTGCCAGCAGCTTGACAGGGTTGGGCTATGGCTACACCTTC. The complete variable domain, with remaining parts taken from reference TRBV7-9 and TRBJ1-2, reads DTGVSQNPRHKITKRGQNVTFRCDPISEHNRLYWYRQTLGQGPEFLTYFQNEAQLEKSRLLSDRFSAERPKGSFSTLEIQRTEQGDSAMYLCASSLTGLGYGYTFGSGTRLTVV.